Each of the 9 T cell receptor beta chains below was sequenced from the same sample in a study of cytomegalovirus exposure and HLA in healthy donors (dated by TCRdb to about 2017). Preparation of the library involved the immunoSEQ multiplex PCR assay. A mixture of 60 forward primers for TCR Vbeta segments and 13 reverse primers for TCR Jbeta segments was used in the multiplex PCR. TCRdb limited this immuneACCESS table to in-frame rearrangements with V and J called. A share of clones is missing; checked studies link under half to unresolved V genes, and the rest is unexplained. Present in this sample are fewer than 250,000 clones, 80% to 90% of which were seen just once. The ten biggest clones cover 2.9% of the sample. Sequenced sample: PBMCs. The receptor set was obtained from a man under 40 in good health and CMV-seronegative.

The rearrangement uses TRBV6-5 and TRBJ1-2; D is ambiguous. V was clipped by 0 bases and J by 8 bases, with 16 bases between them. CDR1 MNHEY and CDR2 SVGAGI come from the germline V gene. The CDR3 contains 15 residues. The DNA for the CDR3 is TGTGCCAGCAGTTACTCGATCGAAAACTCCCTAGGCTACACCTTC. It yields the protein CASSYSIENSLGYTF.

The chain recombines TRBV6-1 with TRBJ2-7; maybe TRBD2 (6 bases). This CDR3 comprises 15 residues. V dropped 0 bases and J dropped 5 bases, with 14 bases sitting between them. Looked up from germline, CDR1 is MNHNS and CDR2 is SASEGT. CDR3 sequence: CASSEAPAGRHEQYF. The CDR3 DNA is TGTGCCAGCAGTGAAGCGCCCGCAGGGAGGCACGAGCAGTACTTC.

The V call is TRBV7-2, the J call TRBJ1-2; possible D gene TRBD1, 5 bases. The V end lost 5 bases, the J end lost 2 bases, and 9 bases lay between the germline ends. The CDR3 is 13 amino acids. Germline loops: CDR1 SGHTA, CDR2 FQGNSA. The CDR3 spells CASSPQGNYGYTF. The CDR3 DNA reads TGTGCCAGCAGCCCTCAGGGCAACTATGGCTACACCTTC.

V gene TRBV27 combines with J gene TRBJ2-7; the match to TRBD2 covers 7 bases. V shed 6 bases, J shed 3 bases, and the junction held 8 bases outside the gene matches. The germline CDR1 and CDR2 sequences are MNHEY and SMNVEV (reference sequence). CDR3 size: 14 residues. The CDR3 DNA follows: TGTGCCAGCAGGCCGGGACTAAGACACTACGAGCAGTACTTC. Protein sequence: CASRPGLRHYEQYF.

The chain is built from TRBV7-3 and TRBJ2-2; 8 nucleotides line up with TRBD2. The germline V gene encodes CDR1 SGHTA and CDR2 FQGTGA. The CDR3 is 15 residues long. Trimming cost V 4 bases and J 5 bases; bases outside gene matches: 6. The CDR3 loop reads CASSSSTSGTGELFF. CDR3 DNA sequence: TGTGCCAGCAGCTCTTCAACTAGCGGAACCGGGGAGCTGTTTTTT.

The CDR3 loop is CAISVTKLNTEAFF. In DNA, the CDR3 is TGTGCCATCAGTGTGACAAAACTGAACACTGAAGCTTTCTTT. The genes are TRBV10-3 and TRBJ1-1; no firm D call. CDR1 ENHRY and CDR2 SYGVKD come from the germline V gene. V was shortened by 4 bases and J by 0 bases, with 9 bases between the two germline ends. There are 14 residues in the CDR3.

The CDR3 loop reads CASSFSRDTEAFF. In DNA form, the CDR3 reads TGTGCCAGCAGCTTCAGCAGGGACACTGAAGCTTTCTTT. The gene calls are TRBV5-5 and TRBJ1-1; perhaps TRBD1 as D (5 bases). V lost 2 bases and J lost 3, with 8 bases in between. Looked up from germline, CDR1 is SGHKS and CDR2 is YYEKEE (reference sequence). The CDR3 loop spans 13 amino acids.

The rearrangement links TRBV27 to TRBJ2-5, with a tentative D call TRBD1 (6 bases). V was cut by 5 bases and J by 4 bases, with 14 bases left in between. In germline, CDR1 is MNHEY, CDR2 SMNVEV (reference sequence). The CDR3 loop spans 14 amino acids. The CDR3 sequence is CASSTYRERETQYF. The DNA for the CDR3 is TGTGCCAGCAGTACATACAGGGAGCGAGAGACCCAGTACTTC.

V usage is TRBV19 and J usage is TRBJ2-4, with TRBD1 as a possible D gene (6 bases). This CDR3 spans 13 amino acids. V lost 4 bases and J lost 7, with 11 bases in between. The germline V gene has CDR1 LNHDA and CDR2 SQIVND (reference sequence). Here the CDR3 DNA reads TGTGCCAGTAGTACGACAGGAAAGAACATTCAGTACTTC. It codes for CASSTTGKNIQYF.